This T cell receptor (beta chain) originates from a study of T cell repertoires in cytomegalovirus infection. Turning to the study itself: Well-studied HLA-B-restricted CMV epitopes were used in the study alongside recently identified HLA-C-restricted ones.

This clonotype was counted a few times. Its antigen is not known. From the reads, TCRdb called clonotypes with MiXCR, one entry per CDR3 protein. Altogether some 560,000 distinct CDR3 sequences are present, roughly 42% being singletons, with the ten largest covering 40% to 60%. Germline CDR1 reads SGHNT; CDR2 reads YYREEE (reference sequence). Germline trimming cut 0 bases from V and 2 bases from J; bases unmatched to any gene: 4. This CDR3 is 16 amino acids long. The study's findings and limits: What dominated the ex vivo response were HLA-C-restricted CMV-specific TCR beta clonotypes.

The receptor's source is a human donor in good health (CMV status not recorded). Some clones in this sample may be carry-over from other donors' samples. The V call is TRBV5-4, the J call TRBJ2-5; 10 positions agree with TRBD2. The starting material was cultured PBMCs, obtained from culture after CMV antigen stimulation. The CDR3 loop is CASSLGLAGVQETQYF. The CDR3 DNA reads as TGTGCCAGCAGCTTGGGGCTAGCGGGAGTACAAGAGACCCAGTACTTC. The full variable domain, completed using reference TRBV5-4 and TRBJ2-5, is ETGVTQSPTHLIKTRGQQVTLRCSSQSGHNTVSWYQQALGQGPQFIFQYYREEENGRGNFPPRFSGLQFPNYSSELNVNALELDDSALYLCASSLGLAGVQETQYFGPGTRLLVL.